What follows are 19 T cell receptor beta chains derived from one specimen sequenced in a study of blood T cell repertoires in COVID-19. TCRdb's table, derived via immunoSEQ multiplex PCR, lists solely in-frame clones and lacks some. The table lists a few hundred thousand clones, approximately 82% of them singletons. Sequencing was performed on peripheral blood. The source is a woman between 45 and 60 years old with acute or convalescent COVID-19.

This clone was seen once. The chain links TRBV10-3 to TRBJ2-2; 8 positions agree with TRBD2. From germline, CDR1 is ENHRY and CDR2 SYGVKD. This CDR3 spans 13 amino acids. Trimming at V came to 7 bases and at J to 4 bases, leaving 2 bases not matched to a gene. Here the CDR3 DNA reads TGTGCCATCAACCGGGAGGGCACCGGGGAGCTGTTTTTT. Its protein product is CAINREGTGELFF.

The chain carries TRBV7-9 and TRBJ1-1; unclear D gene. Trimming stripped 4 bases from V and 1 base from J, with 4 bases between. The CDR3 loop spans 12 amino acids. CDR1 is SEHNR, CDR2 FQNEAQ, per germline (reference sequence). The CDR3 loop is CASSSWNTEAFF. For the CDR3, the DNA is TGTGCCAGCAGCTCCTGGAACACTGAAGCTTTCTTT.

Concerning this clone itself: Other DNA sequences within the sample encode an identical CDR3. The chain uses TRBV30 and TRBJ1-1; D gene ambiguous. The CDR3 is 11 amino acids. Germline-derived CDR1 and CDR2 are GTSNPN and SVGIG (reference sequence). V shed 0 bases and J shed 4 bases, with 3 bases lying between them. CDR3: CAWSVLTEAFF. CDR3 coding DNA: TGTGCCTGGAGTGTCCTCACTGAAGCTTTCTTT.

The rearrangement joins TRBV27 to TRBJ1-2; perhaps TRBD1 as D (5 bases). V was pared by 5 bases and J by 8 bases, with 12 bases between. The length of the CDR3 is 12 residues. Looked up from germline, CDR1 is MNHEY and CDR2 is SMNVEV (reference sequence). The CDR3 is CASSLSGRGYTF. The CDR3 DNA sequence: TGTGCCAGCAGTCTTTCAGGGCGAGGCTACACCTTC.

V and J are TRBV7-2 and TRBJ1-2; a weak D match, TRBD1 (6 bases). Germline-derived CDR1 and CDR2 are SGHTA and FQGNSA. V lost 1 base, J lost 7 bases, and 16 bases lay in between. The CDR3 has 15 amino acids. CDR3 nucleotides: TGTGCCAGCAGCTTAGATTGGGGGCCCACTTCTGGCTACACCTTC. Residues: CASSLDWGPTSGYTF.

The chain is built from TRBV7-8 and TRBJ2-2; 8 bases match TRBD2. This CDR3 is 15 amino acids long. Germline loops: CDR1 SGHVS, CDR2 FQNEAQ. Trimming at V came to 3 bases and at J to 5 bases, leaving 5 bases not matched to a gene. Here the CDR3 reads CASSFQAGATGELFF. CDR3 nucleotides: TGTGCCAGCAGCTTTCAAGCGGGGGCTACCGGGGAGCTGTTTTTT.

DNA of the CDR3: TGCAGCGTGAGGGCGGGAGGGCCGGGAAATGAGCAGTTCTTC. Translation: CSVRAGGPGNEQFF. The gene calls are TRBV29-1 and TRBJ2-1; 9 positions agree with TRBD2. Germline CDR1 and CDR2: SQVTM and ANQGSEA. V shed 6 bases, J shed 7 bases, and the junction held 10 bases outside the gene matches. The CDR3 is 14 residues long.

V and J are TRBV7-2 and TRBJ2-6; no reliable D call. The V end was cut by 4 bases, the J end by 0 bases, with 7 bases between. The CDR3 loop spans 15 amino acids. The germline V gene has CDR1 SGHTA and CDR2 FQGNSA. CDR3 in amino acids: CASSSQSSGANVLTF. The CDR3 bases are TGTGCCAGCAGCTCACAGAGCTCTGGGGCCAACGTCCTGACTTTC. Full variable domain (remainder filled in from reference TRBV7-2 and TRBJ2-6): GAGVSQSPSNKVTEKGKDVELRCDPISGHTALYWYRQSLGQGLEFLIYFQGNSAPDKSGLPSDRFSAERTGGSVSTLTIQRTQQEDSAVYLCASSSQSSGANVLTFGAGSRLTVL.

This chain connects TRBV28 to TRBJ1-6, with TRBD1 identical over 12 bases. The CDR3 sequence is 15 residues long. V was clipped by 5 bases and J by 10 bases; unmatched bases: 6. Germline CDR1 MDHEN, CDR2 SYDVKM. CDR3 sequence (DNA): TGTGCCAGCAGTCCCGGGACAGGGGGCCGCTCACCCCTCCACTTT. It codes for CASSPGTGGRSPLHF. Filled out from reference TRBV28 and TRBJ1-6, the complete variable domain reads DVKVTQSSRYLVKRTGEKVFLECVQDMDHENMFWYRQDPGLGLRLIYFSYDVKMKEKGDIPEGYSVSREKKERFSLILESASTNQTSMYLCASSPGTGGRSPLHFGNGTRLTVT.

The chain uses TRBV5-4 and TRBJ2-5; TRBD2 matches 9 bases. Per germline, CDR1 SGHNT and CDR2 YYREEE (reference sequence). With 5 bases clipped from V and 1 base from J, the junction kept 9 bases outside the gene matches. This CDR3 spans 16 amino acids. The CDR3 loop is CASSAFSSGGQETQYF. The DNA for the CDR3 is TGTGCCAGCAGTGCCTTTAGTAGCGGGGGCCAAGAGACCCAGTACTTC.

This clone has just one count. The chain combines TRBV19 with TRBJ2-3; possible D gene TRBD1, 6 bases. The CDR3 is made up of 15 amino acids. V dropped 5 bases and J dropped 0 bases, with 12 bases sitting between them. CDR1 LNHDA and CDR2 SQIVND come from the germline V gene (reference sequence). The CDR3 DNA sequence: TGTGCCAGTAGTCCAGGACAGCCTAGCACAGATACGCAGTATTTT. This translates into CASSPGQPSTDTQYF.

The J gene is TRBJ2-2, the V gene TRBV19; the match to TRBD1 covers 12 bases. The CDR3 loop spans 19 amino acids. CDR1 and CDR2 from the germline V gene are LNHDA and SQIVND (reference sequence). V trimming: 2 bases; J trimming: 2 bases; junction bases outside the gene matches: 9. The DNA of the CDR3 is TGTGCCAGTAGTATAAGGATGGGACAGGGGGCTCGTAACACCGGGGAGCTGTTTTTT. Translation gives CASSIRMGQGARNTGELFF.

This rearrangement joins TRBV19 to TRBJ1-6, with TRBD1 matching over 8 bases. The germline V gene encodes CDR1 LNHDA and CDR2 SQIVND (reference sequence). V trimming: 0 bases; J trimming: 9 bases; junction bases outside the gene matches: 7. The CDR3 consists of 16 residues. The CDR3 nucleotides are TGTGCCAGTAGTATAGACCCGACAGGGGACGGTTCACCCCTCCACTTT. Its protein product is CASSIDPTGDGSPLHF.

This chain connects TRBV24-1 to TRBJ2-5; D unresolved. Germline CDR1 reads KGHDR; CDR2 reads SFDVKD. The CDR3 loop spans 15 amino acids. Trimming cost V 0 bases and J 2 bases, with 9 bases left between them. In DNA form, the CDR3 reads TGTGCCACCAGTGATTTGGCAGATATGCAAGAGACCCAGTACTTC. Translating gives CATSDLADMQETQYF.

The genes are TRBV5-4 and TRBJ2-2, with a tentative D call TRBD1 (6 bases). From germline, CDR1 is SGHNT and CDR2 YYREEE (reference sequence). The CDR3 contains 14 residues. V lost 2 bases and J 6 bases, leaving 11 bases between the germline ends. The CDR3 here is CASSLGGDAGELFF. As DNA, the CDR3 is TGTGCCAGCAGCTTAGGGGGAGACGCCGGGGAGCTGTTTTTT.

This clone came up once. V gene TRBV5-5 combines with J gene TRBJ2-6, with 11 bases aligning to TRBD1. Germline V lookup: CDR1 SGHKS, CDR2 YYEKEE (reference sequence). With V trimmed by 0 bases and J by 0 bases, 5 bases remained unmatched. The CDR3 covers 19 residues. The CDR3 spells CASSLAIGTGGSGANVLTF. CDR3 bases: TGTGCCAGCAGCTTGGCTATTGGGACAGGGGGCTCTGGGGCCAACGTCCTGACTTTC.

The chain links TRBV6-5 to TRBJ2-2; D is possibly TRBD1 (5 bases). Germline loops: CDR1 MNHEY, CDR2 SVGAGI. V was pared by 6 bases and J by 3 bases, with 11 bases between. CDR3 size: 14 residues. CDR3 bases: TGTGCCAGCAGGTTCCAAGGGGACACCGGGGAGCTGTTTTTT. This gives the protein CASRFQGDTGELFF.

This sequence joins TRBV7-2 and TRBJ2-2; 10 bases are shared with TRBD2. Germline V gene data show CDR1 as SGHTA and CDR2 as FQGNSA. V gave up 1 base and J gave up 1 base; unmatched junction bases: 0. The CDR3 is made up of 16 amino acids. The CDR3 sequence: CASSLGTSGNTGELFF. In nucleotides, the CDR3 is TGTGCCAGCAGCTTAGGGACTAGCGGGAACACCGGGGAGCTGTTTTTT. Complete variable domain (other parts from reference TRBV7-2 and TRBJ2-2): GAGVSQSPSNKVTEKGKDVELRCDPISGHTALYWYRQSLGQGLEFLIYFQGNSAPDKSGLPSDRFSAERTGGSVSTLTIQRTQQEDSAVYLCASSLGTSGNTGELFFGEGSRLTVL.

CDR3 nucleotides: TGCAGTGCTAGTCCCCCAGGGGCCTATGGCTACACCTTC. This sequence encodes CSASPPGAYGYTF. This chain joins TRBV20-1 and TRBJ1-2, with D possibly being TRBD1 (6 bases). CDR1 is DFQATT, CDR2 SNEGSKA, per germline (reference sequence). V was trimmed by 3 bases and J by 4 bases, leaving 12 bases between them. The CDR3 is 13 residues long.